The rows below give T cell receptor beta chains drawn from one sample of a study of T cell repertoires in cytomegalovirus infection. Via MiXCR, TCRdb re-called the reads, giving one row per CDR3 protein. The sample shows 400,000 or so distinct CDR3 sequences, under 40% of them seen only once. Material for sequencing was PBMCs. These receptor sequences come from a human donor in good health (CMV status not recorded). Some clones in this sample may be carry-over from other donors' samples. Both conserved end residues are part of each CDR3. A D gene is named only where the DNA matches it firmly. Size is omitted from some rows. Given values are once, few, many or a class for expanded clones.

.	TRBV6-6	.	TRBJ1-5	15	CASSYPVGFNQPQHF	TGTGCCAGCAGTTACCCCGTGGGTTTCAATCAGCCCCAGCATTTT
.	TRBV7-2	.	TRBJ2-1	13	CASSLVGRFEQFF	TGTGCCAGCAGCTTAGTTGGCCGCTTTGAGCAGTTCTTC
TRBD2	TRBV28	.	TRBJ2-3	18	CASSLTQLAGPFPDTQYF	TGTGCCAGCAGTCTCACCCAACTAGCGGGGCCATTTCCAGATACGCAGTATTTT
.	TRBV6-1	.	TRBJ1-6	15	CASSERPGGLSPLHF	TGTGCCAGCAGTGAAAGACCCGGGGGCCTTTCACCCCTCCACTTT
.	TRBV6-5	.	TRBJ2-6	18	CASSYAAGRSSGANVLTF	TGTGCCAGCAGTTACGCGGCGGGACGTTCCTCTGGGGCCAACGTCCTGACTTTC
TRBD1	TRBV12-3/TRBV12-4	.	TRBJ1-6	15	CASSLRTGANSPLHF	TGTGCCAGCTCCCTCCGGACAGGGGCAAATTCACCCCTCCACTTT
.	TRBV7-2	many	TRBJ2-3	14	CASSFGQSLDTQYF	TGTGCCAGCAGCTTTGGCCAAAGCCTGGATACGCAGTATTTT
TRBD1	TRBV7-2	.	TRBJ2-3	14	CASSLGGQGSTQYF	TGTGCCAGCAGCCTAGGGGGACAGGGTTCGACGCAGTATTTT
TRBD1	TRBV13	.	TRBJ1-4	14	CASSLGPGTGGQAF	TGTGCCAGCAGCTTAGGACCCGGGACAGGGGGACAGGCGTTT
.	TRBV5-5	.	TRBJ2-2	14	CASSLYGGTGELFF	TGTGCCAGCAGCTTGTACGGGGGCACCGGGGAGCTGTTTTTT
.	TRBV29-1	.	TRBJ1-2	15	CSVRGGELKGYGYTF	TGCAGCGTTCGTGGGGGGGAACTAAAGGGCTATGGCTACACCTTC
TRBD2	TRBV7-9	few	TRBJ2-3	17	CASSDTTASGGRDTQYF	TGTGCCAGCAGCGATACGACGGCTAGCGGGGGGCGAGATACGCAGTATTTT
TRBD1	TRBV9	.	TRBJ2-7	13	CASSVGTGFEQYF	TGTGCCAGCAGCGTTGGGACAGGGTTCGAGCAGTACTTC
TRBD2	TRBV12-5	.	TRBJ2-1	17	CASALRPTSGYYDEQFF	TGTGCTAGTGCCCTCCGCCCGACTAGCGGGTACTACGATGAGCAGTTCTTC
.	TRBV5-4	.	TRBJ2-3	12	CASSLSSRTQYF	TGTGCCAGCAGCCTCAGCAGCAGAACGCAGTATTTT
.	TRBV7-8	.	TRBJ2-7	13	CASRKDIPYEQYF	TGTGCCAGCAGGAAGGACATCCCGTACGAGCAGTACTTC
TRBD1	TRBV12-3/TRBV12-4	.	TRBJ1-2	14	CASTRTGRNYGYTF	TGTGCCAGCACCAGGACAGGGCGAAACTATGGCTACACCTTC
.	TRBV2	few	TRBJ1-2	13	CASSPVGGYGYTF	TGTGCCAGCAGCCCCGTTGGCGGCTATGGCTACACCTTC
.	TRBV7-2	many	TRBJ2-5	15	CASSLSQGRFETQYF	TGTGCCAGCAGCTTATCACAGGGTCGGTTCGAGACCCAGTACTTC
.	TRBV4-1	many	TRBJ2-3	13	CASSFTGPDTQYF	TGCGCCAGCAGCTTCACAGGGCCAGATACGCAGTATTTT
.	TRBV6-1	.	TRBJ1-5	14	CAISETGTYGPQHF	TGTGCCATCAGTGAAACCGGGACGTATGGCCCCCAGCATTTT
.	TRBV28	few	TRBJ2-5	18	CASRLWRGASRPQETQYF	TGTGCCAGCAGGCTTTGGAGGGGGGCTAGCAGACCCCAAGAGACCCAGTACTTC
.	TRBV4-2	few	TRBJ2-5	17	CASSPTDLGPPQETQYF	TGTGCCAGCAGCCCAACGGATCTAGGCCCCCCTCAAGAGACCCAGTACTTC
.	TRBV4-1	.	TRBJ2-7	13	CASSQEIPGEQYF	TGCGCCAGCAGCCAAGAGATCCCGGGCGAGCAGTACTTC
TRBD1	TRBV28	few	TRBJ2-7	14	CASSLDRGTYEQYF	TGTGCCAGCAGTTTGGACAGGGGAACCTACGAGCAGTACTTC
.	TRBV2	many	TRBJ1-5	16	CASSELGRTSNQPQHF	TGTGCCAGCAGTGAACTGGGCAGGACCAGCAATCAGCCCCAGCATTTT
.	TRBV7-9	many	TRBJ1-2	14	CASSPGQYDGGYTF	TGTGCCAGCAGCCCCGGACAGTACGACGGGGGCTACACCTTC
.	TRBV28	many	TRBJ1-5	14	CASRPRPSNQPQHF	TGTGCCAGCAGGCCCCGTCCTAGCAATCAGCCCCAGCATTTT
TRBD1	TRBV4-1	.	TRBJ1-2	16	CASSRLAGQGNYGYTF	TGCGCCAGCAGCCGCCTCGCGGGACAGGGCAACTATGGCTACACCTTC
TRBD1	TRBV28	.	TRBJ1-1	17	CASSLVGTGGWLVEDFF	TGTGCCAGCAGTTTAGTTGGGACAGGGGGCTGGCTTGTTGAAGATTTCTTT
TRBD1	TRBV6-5	few	TRBJ1-6	21	CASSPPRFPGQTSSYNSPLHF	TGTGCCAGCAGCCCTCCTCGTTTCCCGGGACAGACAAGCTCCTATAATTCACCCCTCCACTTT
TRBD1	TRBV4-1	few	TRBJ2-3	17	CASSQKNRGTSTDTQYF	TGCGCCAGCAGCCAAAAGAACAGGGGCACTAGCACAGATACGCAGTATTTT
TRBD1	TRBV2	.	TRBJ2-1	17	CASSGTGTENSYNEQFF	TGTGCCAGCAGTGGAACCGGGACAGAGAACTCCTACAATGAGCAGTTCTTC
.	TRBV7-2	.	TRBJ1-6	15	CASIFLGQRGSPLHF	TGTGCCAGCATCTTCCTAGGGCAGCGCGGTTCACCCCTCCACTTT
TRBD1	TRBV12-3/TRBV12-4	.	TRBJ2-3	15	CASSRRQGGEDTQYF	TGTGCCAGCAGTCGGAGACAGGGGGGTGAAGATACGCAGTATTTT
.	TRBV12-3/TRBV12-4	many	TRBJ1-1	11	CASSLISEAFF	TGTGCCAGCAGTTTAATCTCTGAAGCTTTCTTT
.	TRBV7-6	.	TRBJ1-3	19	CASSPTTRPGQGTGNTIYF	TGTGCCAGCAGCCCTACCACAAGGCCGGGTCAGGGGACTGGAAACACCATATATTTT
.	TRBV7-2	many	TRBJ1-1	14	CASSGPAGNTEAFF	TGTGCCAGCAGCGGCCCCGCCGGAAACACTGAAGCTTTCTTT
.	TRBV20-1	.	TRBJ1-2	15	CSATGLDSGLYGYTF	TGCAGTGCGACAGGCCTCGACAGCGGGCTCTATGGCTACACCTTC
.	TRBV11-2	few	TRBJ1-2	14	CASSLTVEMKGYTF	TGTGCCAGCAGCTTAACCGTGGAGATGAAAGGCTACACCTTC